The 20 T cell receptor beta chains given below trace back to one sample, sequenced in a study of OX40 agonist ivuxolimab in advanced cancers. Using immunoSEQ multiplex PCR, the repertoire was profiled, and TCRdb retains in-frame clones only, with some absent. The sample includes about 71,000 clones, 81% of them seen just once. The sample was CD4+ or CD8+ T cells sorted from blood, taken in a trial of the OX40 agonist ivuxolimab. Receptors originate from an adult with an advanced solid tumor such as melanoma, head and neck, liver or kidney cancer.

This clone was recorded a few times. The chain is built from TRBV29-1 and TRBJ1-3; D is uncertain. There are 14 residues in the CDR3. Trimming left V 2 bases short and J 3 bases short, with 11 bases between. Germline CDR1 and CDR2: SQVTM and ANQGSEA. CDR3 sequence: CSVEPLGGGNTIYF. The CDR3 nucleotides are TGCAGCGTTGAACCCCTGGGCGGTGGAAACACCATATATTTT. Full variable domain (remainder filled in from reference TRBV29-1 and TRBJ1-3): SAVISQKPSRDICQRGTSLTIQCQVDSQVTMMFWYRQQPGQSLTLIATANQGSEATYESGFVIDKFPISRPNLTFSTLTVSNMSPEDSSIYLCSVEPLGGGNTIYFGEGSWLTVV.

This clone has a single count. The chain carries TRBV7-9 and TRBJ2-7; D perhaps matches TRBD1 (5 bases). This CDR3 is 15 amino acids long. The V gene's germline CDR1 is SEHNR and CDR2 FQNEAQ (reference sequence). V lost 1 base and J lost 1, with 11 bases in between. The DNA of the CDR3 is TGTGCCAGCAGCTTAGGGACAACCAAATCCTACGAGCAGTACTTC. This gives the protein CASSLGTTKSYEQYF.

The chain couples TRBV5-4 to TRBJ2-5; D unresolved. The CDR3 extends over 13 amino acids. Germline CDR1 SGHNT, CDR2 YYREEE (reference sequence). Trimming shortened V by 2 bases and J by 1 base, and 6 bases separated the two germline ends. CDR3 bases: TGTGCCAGCAGCTTCTGGGGCCAAGAGACCCAGTACTTC. Encoded protein: CASSFWGQETQYF.

V and J are TRBV4-1 and TRBJ2-7, with D hard to call. Germline V CDR1 and CDR2: MGHRA, YSYEKL. V was trimmed by 0 bases and J by 4 bases, leaving 7 bases between them. This CDR3 has 13 amino acids. The CDR3 here is CASSQDRTYEQYF. For the CDR3, the DNA is TGCGCCAGCAGCCAAGATCGAACGTACGAGCAGTACTTC.

In this sample, this clone turned up a few times. The chain joins TRBV2 to TRBJ1-4; D unclear. The germline V gene has CDR1 SNHLY and CDR2 FYNNEI. The CDR3 is 15 residues long. V lost 3 bases and J 7 bases, leaving 15 bases between the germline ends. The CDR3 is CASSEDYTRGEKLFF. The DNA for the CDR3 is TGTGCCAGCAGTGAGGACTATACTCGAGGTGAAAAACTGTTTTTT.

This clone appeared once. This rearrangement joins TRBV6-6 to TRBJ1-1; D is uncertain. Germline CDR1 reads MNHNY; CDR2 reads SVGAGI (reference sequence). The CDR3 consists of 15 residues. The V gene lost 6 bases and the J gene lost 7 bases, with 21 bases spanning the gap. Written as DNA, the CDR3 is TGTGCCAGCAGCAACCCTCCGGCGGGAAATTTTGAAGCTTTCTTT. Encoded protein: CASSNPPAGNFEAFF.

The chain is built from TRBV19 and TRBJ1-5, with 9 bases fitting TRBD1. Looked up from germline, CDR1 is LNHDA and CDR2 is SQIVND (reference sequence). There are 17 residues in the CDR3. Trimming took 5 bases from V and 8 from J; bases not matched to a gene: 16. The CDR3 sequence: CASSSHRTGVYREPQHF. As DNA, the CDR3 is TGTGCCAGTAGTTCGCATAGGACAGGGGTCTATCGAGAGCCCCAGCATTTT.

This chain uses TRBV5-1 with TRBJ1-3; no reliable D call. The V gene's germline CDR1 is SGHRS and CDR2 YFSETQ. V was clipped by 3 bases and J by 0 bases, with 7 bases between them. This CDR3 contains 14 residues. In DNA form, the CDR3 reads TGCGCCAGCAGCTCCCTAGACTCTGGAAACACCATATATTTT. This gives the protein CASSSLDSGNTIYF.

V usage is TRBV4-2 and J usage is TRBJ1-3; 8 positions agree with TRBD1. V trimming: 3 bases; J trimming: 2 bases; junction bases outside the gene matches: 6. Germline V gene sequence: CDR1 LGHNA, CDR2 YNFKEQ. CDR3 length: 16 amino acids. CDR3 region: CASSHQGAVPGNTIYF. The CDR3 DNA sequence: TGTGCCAGCAGCCACCAGGGGGCTGTACCTGGAAACACCATATATTTT.

The chain couples TRBV6-5 to TRBJ2-7; 8 nucleotides align to TRBD1. With V trimmed by 2 bases and J by 2 bases, 8 bases remained unmatched. The V gene's germline CDR1 is MNHEY and CDR2 SVGAGI. The CDR3 runs 16 residues. The chain's CDR3 is CASSYGRQGRTYEQYF. CDR3 DNA: TGTGCCAGCAGTTACGGGCGACAGGGGCGCACCTACGAGCAGTACTTC.

The chain has TRBV19 and TRBJ2-1, with D unclear. Germline V gene data show CDR1 as LNHDA and CDR2 as SQIVND (reference sequence). CDR3 length equals 13 residues. V lost 7 bases to trimming and J lost 4 bases, with 11 bases between them. The CDR3 DNA follows: TGTGCCAGTAATCCCCAGCCATACAATGAGCAGTTCTTC. Translation gives CASNPQPYNEQFF. Supplemented by reference TRBV19 and TRBJ2-1, the full variable domain reads DGGITQSPKYLFRKEGQNVTLSCEQNLNHDAMYWYRQDPGQGLRLIYYSQIVNDFQKGDIAEGYSVSREKKESFPLTVTSAQKNPTAFYLCASNPQPYNEQFFGPGTRLTVL.

The chain recombines TRBV5-1 with TRBJ2-3, with TRBD2 matching 7 bases. The J segment lost 4 bases and the V segment lost 2 bases, leaving 7 bases of the junction unmatched. There are 15 residues in the CDR3. Per the germline V gene, CDR1 is SGHRS and CDR2 is YFSETQ. This chain's CDR3 is CASSLGLESPDTQYF. Written as DNA, the CDR3 is TGCGCCAGCAGCTTAGGACTAGAATCCCCAGATACGCAGTATTTT.

The chain carries TRBV28 and TRBJ2-7, with 8 bases identical to TRBD1. This CDR3 spans 14 amino acids. V shed 2 bases and J 4 bases; nucleotides not matched to a gene: 4. CDR1 MDHEN and CDR2 SYDVKM come from the germline V gene. The CDR3 sequence is CASSLSGQGYEQYF. CDR3 coding DNA: TGTGCCAGCAGTTTAAGCGGACAGGGTTACGAGCAGTACTTC. The entire variable domain, with the rest obtained from reference TRBV28 and TRBJ2-7, is as follows: DVKVTQSSRYLVKRTGEKVFLECVQDMDHENMFWYRQDPGLGLRLIYFSYDVKMKEKGDIPEGYSVSREKKERFSLILESASTNQTSMYLCASSLSGQGYEQYFGPGTRLTVT.

The CDR3 bases are TGTGCCAGCAGCATAAATATGGGGACGGAAGAGACCCAGTACTTC. As protein: CASSINMGTEETQYF. The chain carries TRBV11-1 and TRBJ2-5; D might be TRBD1 or TRBD2, each matching 5 bases. CDR1 is SGHAT and CDR2 is FQDESV in the germline V gene (reference sequence). The CDR3 runs to 15 residues. The ends were cut back, 5 bases at V and 3 bases at J, with 16 bases in the middle.

This rearrangement joins TRBV9 to TRBJ1-1, with a possible D match to TRBD1 (6 bases). In germline, CDR1 is SGDLS, CDR2 YYNGEE. This CDR3 spans 15 amino acids. Trimming cost V 0 bases and J 0 bases, with 9 bases left between them. The CDR3 DNA reads TGTGCCAGCAGCGTAGGCGGGGGCTTGAACACTGAAGCTTTCTTT. It encodes CASSVGGGLNTEAFF.

CDR3 sequence: CASSGTTGEYYEQYF. CDR3 sequence (DNA): TGTGCCAGTAGTGGCACGACAGGCGAATATTACGAGCAGTACTTC. The chain employs TRBV19 and TRBJ2-5; tentatively, D is TRBD1 (6 bases). The J call may be faulty, since TRBJ2-7 better matches the DNA end. Germline CDR1 reads LNHDA; CDR2 reads SQIVND (reference sequence). The CDR3 is 15 amino acids.

V is TRBV29-1 and J is TRBJ2-1; the match to TRBD2 covers 10 bases. CDR3 length: 17 amino acids. Per the germline V gene, CDR1 is SQVTM and CDR2 is ANQGSEA. J gave up 5 bases and V 6 bases, and 16 bases lay outside the gene matches. CDR3 residues: CSVGSGGIGGFNNEQFF. CDR3 nucleotides: TGCAGCGTCGGTAGCGGGGGGATAGGGGGATTCAACAATGAGCAGTTCTTC.

The chain joins TRBV6-5 to TRBJ2-2, with D uncertain. The CDR3 covers 15 residues. V lost 0 bases to trimming and J lost 1 base, with 6 bases between them. CDR1 is MNHEY and CDR2 is SVGAGI in the germline V gene. CDR3 residues: CASSYSWGNTGELFF. In DNA form, the CDR3 reads TGTGCCAGCAGTTACTCGTGGGGGAACACCGGGGAGCTGTTTTTT.

The genes are TRBV2 and TRBJ1-3; a weak D match, TRBD1 (5 bases). The germline V gene has CDR1 SNHLY and CDR2 FYNNEI. V shed 6 bases and J shed 4 bases, with 7 bases lying between them. The CDR3 has 12 amino acids. CDR3 sequence: CASRDIGNTIYF. Here the CDR3 DNA reads TGTGCCAGCAGGGACATCGGAAACACCATATATTTT.

The chain links TRBV2 to TRBJ2-3; TRBD2 aligns across 9 bases. Per germline, CDR1 SNHLY and CDR2 FYNNEI. The CDR3 is 14 amino acids. With V trimmed by 4 bases and J by 6 bases, 5 bases remained unmatched. The chain's CDR3 is CASSGSGGVDTQYF. The CDR3 nucleotides read TGTGCCAGCAGTGGTAGCGGGGGTGTGGATACGCAGTATTTT.